The 27 T cell receptor beta chains below come from one sample, sequenced in a study of T cell changes during pregnancy in multiple sclerosis (dated by TCRdb to about 2019). Library prep was done by the immunoSEQ multiplex PCR assay. The clones in this table, taken by TCRdb from immuneACCESS, are in-frame only. Not every clone is retained; where verified, under half of the shortfall comes from an unresolved V gene, and the cause of the rest is unknown. The sample yields roughly 40,000 clones; about 91% were counted once. The ten largest make up about 2.1% of the sample. The sequencing here drew on CD4+ T cells from peripheral blood mononuclear cells, taken after pregnancy. Receptors were obtained from a female donor in good health, enrolled as a control in a pregnancy study.

The chain joins TRBV7-9 to TRBJ1-3; 11 nucleotides align to TRBD1. Trimming took 3 bases from V and 1 from J; bases not matched to a gene: 8. From germline, CDR1 is SEHNR and CDR2 FQNEAQ (reference sequence). The CDR3 loop spans 18 amino acids. The CDR3: CASSFYRTGGRSGNTIYF. The CDR3 DNA is TGTGCCAGCAGCTTCTATAGGACAGGGGGCAGGTCTGGAAACACCATATATTTT.

The chain uses TRBV7-6 and TRBJ2-3, with TRBD2 matching 7 bases. The CDR3 runs to 18 residues. CDR1 and CDR2 from the germline V gene are SGHVS and FNYEAQ. V dropped 3 bases and J dropped 6; count of bases not matched to a gene: 18. Here the CDR3 DNA reads TGTGCCAGCAGCTTGTCCGCTGGTGCGGGAGCTGAGTTGGATACGCAGTATTTT. Protein: CASSLSAGAGAELDTQYF.

This chain uses TRBV10-3 with TRBJ1-2; 8 positions match TRBD1. Germline V gene sequence: CDR1 ENHRY, CDR2 SYGVKD. CDR3 size: 14 residues. Trimming at V came to 6 bases and at J to 3 bases, leaving 6 bases not matched to a gene. The CDR3 protein is CAIRTDRDDYGYTF. DNA of the CDR3: TGTGCCATCAGGACGGACAGGGATGACTATGGCTACACCTTC.

The V call is TRBV27, the J call TRBJ1-1; D gene unclear. The CDR3 is 13 residues long. Germline CDR1 is MNHEY and CDR2 is SMNVEV (reference sequence). The germline V and J ends were trimmed by 6 bases and 0 bases, with 8 bases remaining between them. The CDR3 spells CASRTRVNTEAFF. The CDR3 bases are TGTGCCAGCAGGACCCGGGTGAACACTGAAGCTTTCTTT.

J is TRBJ2-3 and V is TRBV19; 9 bases agree with TRBD2. This CDR3 comprises 14 residues. The germline CDR1 and CDR2 sequences are LNHDA and SQIVND (reference sequence). The trim removed 7 bases at V and 4 bases at J, leaving 6 bases unmatched. CDR3 residues: CASNLAGRADTQYF. The CDR3 DNA reads as TGTGCCAGTAATCTAGCGGGGAGAGCAGATACGCAGTATTTT.

This chain uses TRBV5-1 with TRBJ1-1; TRBD1 matches at 9 bases. The CDR3 extends over 16 amino acids. Trimming at V came to 3 bases and at J to 0 bases, leaving 6 bases not matched to a gene. Germline lookup yields CDR1 SGHRS and CDR2 YFSETQ. Here the CDR3 DNA reads TGCGCCAGCAGCTCCAGGACAGGGGAATTGAACACTGAAGCTTTCTTT. Encoded protein: CASSSRTGELNTEAFF.

The sample holds one count of this clone. The rearrangement uses TRBV7-2 and TRBJ1-2; D remains unclear. This CDR3 contains 14 residues. Germline CDR1 and CDR2: SGHTA and FQGNSA. The V gene lost 4 bases and the J gene lost 3 bases, with 12 bases spanning the gap. The CDR3 region has the DNA TGTGCCAGCAGCTCACTCCTTCGCGACTATGGCTACACCTTC. Translated: CASSSLLRDYGYTF.

The chain is built from TRBV5-6 and TRBJ2-3; D not certain. V was shortened by 0 bases and J by 5 bases, with 10 bases between the two germline ends. Germline V gene data show CDR1 as SGHDT and CDR2 as YYEEEE. The CDR3 has 14 amino acids. CDR3 loop: CASSLGLDLDTQYF. The CDR3 coding sequence is TGTGCCAGCAGCTTGGGGCTAGACTTAGATACGCAGTATTTT.

The chain carries TRBV2 and TRBJ1-4, with 10 bases aligning to TRBD1. Germline CDR1 is SNHLY and CDR2 is FYNNEI. Trimming cost V 4 bases and J 3 bases; bases outside gene matches: 5. CDR3 length: 16 amino acids. CDR3 region: CASSVTGGLANEKLFF. The CDR3 region has the DNA TGTGCCAGCAGTGTGACAGGGGGCTTAGCTAATGAAAAACTGTTTTTT.

The V call is TRBV13, the J call TRBJ2-7, with TRBD2 matching over 9 bases. The J segment lost 3 bases and the V segment lost 5 bases, leaving 5 bases of the junction unmatched. In germline, CDR1 is PRHDT, CDR2 FYEKMQ (reference sequence). CDR3 length: 14 residues. CDR3 residues: CASSPLAGDYEQYF. DNA for the CDR3: TGTGCCAGCAGCCCCTTAGCGGGAGACTACGAGCAGTACTTC. The full variable domain, completed using reference TRBV13 and TRBJ2-7, is AAGVIQSPRHLIKEKRETATLKCYPIPRHDTVYWYQQGPGQDPQFLISFYEKMQSDKGSIPDRFSAQQFSDYHSELNMSSLELGDSALYFCASSPLAGDYEQYFGPGTRLTVT.

The rearrangement links TRBV6-1 to TRBJ2-2; tentative D call: TRBD2 (5 bases). Germline V CDR1 and CDR2: MNHNS, SASEGT. The CDR3 consists of 15 residues. Trimming pared 1 base from V and 5 bases from J, leaving 11 bases between. CDR3 in DNA: TGTGCCAGCAGTGAAGTGGGGAGAATGACCGGGGAGCTGTTTTTT. This encodes CASSEVGRMTGELFF.

The V and J genes are TRBV7-8 and TRBJ1-6; 9 bases match TRBD1. Germline CDR1 is SGHVS and CDR2 is FQNEAQ. V was pared by 5 bases and J by 12 bases, with 2 bases of the junction left unmatched. This CDR3 spans 12 amino acids. The CDR3 protein is CASSADRGPLHF. The CDR3 DNA sequence: TGTGCCAGCAGCGCGGACAGGGGACCCCTCCACTTT.

This chain links TRBV19 with TRBJ2-6; a possible D gene is TRBD1 (5 bases). With 4 bases removed from V and 3 bases from J, the gap between germline ends came to 16 bases. CDR1 and CDR2 (germline): LNHDA, SQIVND (reference sequence). This CDR3 region has 17 residues. The CDR3: CASSRGQGLRGANVLTF. The CDR3 DNA reads TGTGCCAGTAGTAGGGGTCAGGGCCTTCGTGGGGCCAACGTCCTGACTTTC.

The rearrangement joins TRBV27 to TRBJ1-1; 7 nucleotides align to TRBD1. Unmatched junction bases numbered 9, after V lost 7 bases and J lost 7 bases. CDR3 length equals 13 residues. Germline V gives CDR1 MNHEY, CDR2 SMNVEV (reference sequence). CDR3 region: CASITRGSGEAFF. CDR3 coding DNA: TGTGCCAGCATTACCAGGGGGAGCGGTGAAGCTTTCTTT.

With respect to this clone: This sample also contains other DNA sequences that code for the same CDR3. DNA for the CDR3: TGTGCCAGTAGCAAAGACAGGGACACTGAAGCTTTCTTT. It is translated as CASSKDRDTEAFF. V and J are TRBV19 and TRBJ1-1; TRBD1 matches 7 bases. CDR3 length: 13 residues. The J segment lost 3 bases and the V segment lost 6 bases, leaving 4 bases of the junction unmatched. CDR1 is LNHDA and CDR2 is SQIVND in the germline V gene (reference sequence).

The chain joins TRBV6-1 to TRBJ2-7; D gene ambiguous. CDR1 and CDR2 (germline): MNHNS, SASEGT. The CDR3 is 13 amino acids. The V gene lost 5 bases and the J gene lost 2 bases, with 10 bases spanning the gap. The CDR3 DNA sequence: TGTGCCAGCAGTAGAGGCTCCACCTACGAGCAGTACTTC. This sequence encodes CASSRGSTYEQYF.

This clone was counted a single time. The chain links TRBV2 to TRBJ1-5, with 7 bases lining up with TRBD1. The CDR3 is made up of 14 amino acids. CDR1 is SNHLY and CDR2 is FYNNEI in the germline V gene. After removal of 4 bases from V and 4 bases from J, the junction contained 4 bases not matched to a gene. The CDR3 reads CASSGGDRNQPQHF. The CDR3 coding sequence is TGTGCCAGCAGTGGAGGGGACAGAAATCAGCCCCAGCATTTT.

The chain combines TRBV29-1 with TRBJ1-4; the match to TRBD1 covers 7 bases. This CDR3 region has 13 residues. Trimming removed 5 bases from V and 4 bases from J; junction bases left unmatched: 4. The germline V gene encodes CDR1 SQVTM and CDR2 ANQGSEA. Here the CDR3 reads CSVRDSLNEKLFF. The CDR3, as DNA: TGCAGCGTTAGGGACAGCCTTAATGAAAAACTGTTTTTT.

This sequence joins TRBV15 and TRBJ2-7; possibly TRBD2 for D (6 bases). The germline V and J ends were trimmed by 1 base and 6 bases, with 16 bases remaining between them. The CDR3 spans 15 residues. Germline CDR1 and CDR2: LNHNV and YYDKDF (reference sequence). This CDR3 reads CATSRGPAGTGEQYF. CDR3 in DNA: TGTGCCACCAGCAGAGGGCCCGCCGGGACTGGCGAGCAGTACTTC. The variable domain in full, completed from reference TRBV15 and TRBJ2-7, reads DAMVIQNPRYQVTQFGKPVTLSCSQTLNHNVMYWYQQKSSQAPKLLFHYYDKDFNNEADTPDNFQSRRPNTSFCFLDIRSPGLGDTAMYLCATSRGPAGTGEQYFGPGTRLTVT.

The gene calls are TRBV28 and TRBJ2-7; no clear D. V was pared by 3 bases and J by 3 bases, with 15 bases between. This CDR3 is 15 amino acids long. The germline V gene encodes CDR1 MDHEN and CDR2 SYDVKM. In DNA, the CDR3 is TGTGCCAGCAGTTTCCAAGACACTCCAGACTACGAGCAGTACTTC. Translation: CASSFQDTPDYEQYF.

The V gene is TRBV29-1, the J gene TRBJ2-5; 7 positions agree with TRBD1. The CDR3 is 14 residues long. The V gene's germline CDR1 is SQVTM and CDR2 ANQGSEA. V lost 4 bases to trimming and J lost 2 bases; unmatched junction nucleotides: 7. This CDR3 is CSVARRDSQETQYF. The CDR3 DNA follows: TGCAGCGTTGCCCGAAGGGACAGTCAAGAGACCCAGTACTTC.

The J gene is TRBJ2-1, the V gene TRBV5-1, with TRBD2 matching 13 bases. Looked up from germline, CDR1 is SGHRS and CDR2 is YFSETQ. This CDR3 contains 19 residues. J gave up 3 bases and V 4 bases, and 13 bases lay outside the gene matches. The CDR3 protein is CASSQIPSTSGRVYNEQFF. Here the CDR3 DNA reads TGCGCCAGCAGCCAGATCCCTTCCACTAGCGGGAGGGTCTACAATGAGCAGTTCTTC.

The chain employs TRBV18 and TRBJ2-5; the D is unclear. CDR1 is KGHSH, CDR2 LQKENI, per germline. The V gene lost 6 bases and the J gene lost 2 bases, with 13 bases spanning the gap. CDR3 length equals 14 residues. The CDR3 DNA reads TGTGCCAGCTCCCGTGACTGGAGACAAGAGACCCAGTACTTC. The encoded protein is CASSRDWRQETQYF.

This chain links TRBV10-3 with TRBJ2-7, with 10 bases fitting TRBD1. V gave up 6 bases and J gave up 4 bases; unmatched junction bases: 6. Germline CDR1 reads ENHRY; CDR2 reads SYGVKD. This CDR3 contains 14 residues. The CDR3 region has the DNA TGTGCCATCAGCCTCCGGGACAGGGGTTACGAGCAGTACTTC. Protein: CAISLRDRGYEQYF.

The V gene is TRBV2, the J gene TRBJ2-1, with 9 bases matching TRBD2. V was clipped by 3 bases and J by 2 bases; unmatched bases: 8. CDR1 and CDR2 from the germline V gene are SNHLY and FYNNEI. This CDR3 spans 17 amino acids. CDR3 region: CASSDGGGALAYNEQFF. CDR3 nucleotide sequence: TGTGCCAGCAGTGACGGCGGGGGGGCGTTAGCCTACAATGAGCAGTTCTTC.

The rearrangement uses TRBV29-1 and TRBJ1-1; D gene unclear. Germline assignment: CDR1 SQVTM and CDR2 ANQGSEA. The V gene lost 7 bases and the J gene lost 0 bases, with 9 bases spanning the gap. CDR3 length equals 12 residues. The CDR3 region has the DNA TGCAGCGCACAATTCATGAACACTGAAGCTTTCTTT. It translates to CSAQFMNTEAFF.

This clone showed up just a few times. V and J are TRBV29-1 and TRBJ1-1, with TRBD1 identical over 7 bases. With V trimmed by 6 bases and J by 5 bases, 9 bases remained unmatched. There are 13 residues in the CDR3. The germline V gene has CDR1 SQVTM and CDR2 ANQGSEA. In nucleotides, the CDR3 is TGCAGCGTGACAGGGTCCGGGTTAACTGAAGCTTTCTTT. Translated: CSVTGSGLTEAFF.